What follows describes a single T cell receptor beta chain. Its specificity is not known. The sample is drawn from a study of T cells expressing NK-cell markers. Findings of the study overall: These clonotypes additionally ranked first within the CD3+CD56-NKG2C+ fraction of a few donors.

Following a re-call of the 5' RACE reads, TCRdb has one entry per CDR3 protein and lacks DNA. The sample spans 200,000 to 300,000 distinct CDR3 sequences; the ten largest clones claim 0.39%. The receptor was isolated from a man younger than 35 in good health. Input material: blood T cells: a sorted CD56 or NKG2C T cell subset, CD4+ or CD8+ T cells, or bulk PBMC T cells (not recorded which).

The CDR3: CASTPGTGELFF. The chain employs TRBV5-1 and TRBJ2-2; lacking DNA, the TRBD1 call made by TCRdb goes unchecked. Germline CDR1 reads SGHRS; CDR2 reads YFSETQ. The CDR3 has 12 residues.